This T cell receptor (beta chain) was sequenced for a study of beta chain features in type 1 diabetes. The CDR3 is 14 residues long. CDR1 and CDR2 (germline): SEHNR, FQNEAQ (reference sequence). Trimming pared 5 bases from V and 1 base from J, leaving 8 bases between. This clone was counted between two and nine times. Purities over 95% were achieved in all sorted populations. Reverse transcription of all isolated RNA meant that expressed TCRB transcripts were sequenced. Sequencing used immunoSEQ multiplex PCR; TCRdb keeps in-frame clones, though not all of them. The sample has roughly 140,000 clones, around 10% seen once.

The sample was central memory CD4+ T cells from blood. The chain carries TRBV7-9 and TRBJ2-2; D gene uncertain. The clonotype originates from a man between 18 and 29 years old in good health. DNA of the CDR3: TGTGCCAGCAGCCTTGACGGGAACACCGGGGAGCTGTTTTTT. The encoded protein is CASSLDGNTGELFF.